These 14 T cell receptor beta chains were sequenced from one sample in a study of identical twins. TCRdb reprocessed the 5' RACE reads via MiXCR and lists one record per CDR3 protein. The sample yields 550,000 to 700,000 distinct CDR3 sequences, approximately 9.6% seen once. These sequences were also reported in another study, on yellow fever vaccine responses in identical twins.

The source material was PBMCs. The receptors come from a woman younger than 35 in good health.

This clonotype was counted at least ten times. V gene TRBV6-5 combines with J gene TRBJ2-7; 7 nucleotides line up with TRBD1. CDR3 length: 15 residues. In germline, CDR1 is MNHEY, CDR2 SVGAGI. Germline trimming cut 3 bases from V and 0 bases from J; bases unmatched to any gene: 5. The CDR3 is CASSYFRDSSYEQYF. The DNA of the CDR3 is TGTGCCAGCAGTTATTTCCGGGACAGCTCCTACGAGCAGTACTTC.

In its sample, this clonotype was seen a few times. The genes are TRBV7-2 and TRBJ2-6, with 9 bases aligning to TRBD1. CDR1 SGHTA and CDR2 FQGNSA come from the germline V gene. CDR3 size: 17 residues. J gave up 2 bases and V 6 bases, and 8 bases lay outside the gene matches. CDR3 DNA: TGTGCCAGCAGAACGGGACAGGGTAACGCTGGGGCCAACGTCCTGACTTTC. Protein sequence: CASRTGQGNAGANVLTF.

This clonotype came up many times. The chain uses TRBV4-3 and TRBJ2-1, with a possible D match to TRBD2 (6 bases). CDR3 length: 16 amino acids. Trimming shortened V by 0 bases and J by 2 bases, and 11 bases separated the two germline ends. Germline V lookup: CDR1 LGHNA, CDR2 YSLEER. This CDR3 reads CASSQERLATYNEQFF. The CDR3 DNA sequence: TGCGCCAGCAGCCAAGAAAGGCTAGCGACCTACAATGAGCAGTTCTTC.

This clonotype has only a few counts. The chain joins TRBV12-3 or TRBV12-4 to TRBJ2-1; 7 bases fit TRBD1. The CDR3 totals 15 residues. V was clipped by 4 bases and J by 2 bases; unmatched bases: 5. The DNA for the CDR3 is TGTGCCAGCAGTTCAGGACAGGAAACCTACAATGAGCAGTTCTTC. Encoded protein: CASSSGQETYNEQFF.

This clonotype was picked up many times. The chain links TRBV10-3 to TRBJ2-7; D is ambiguous. The V gene's germline CDR1 is ENHRY and CDR2 SYGVKD. The ends were cut back, 6 bases at V and 3 bases at J, with 9 bases in the middle. CDR3 length equals 12 residues. The CDR3 region is CAISLDLYEQYF. The DNA for the CDR3 is TGTGCCATCAGCCTCGATCTCTACGAGCAGTACTTC.

This clonotype was detected many times. The chain carries TRBV24-1 and TRBJ1-5; D not certain. This CDR3 contains 13 residues. The V and J ends lost 12 bases and 5 bases respectively, with 16 bases between them. Per the germline V gene, CDR1 is KGHDR and CDR2 is SFDVKD. The chain's CDR3 is CARVRRAHQPQHF. The CDR3 nucleotides read TGTGCCCGAGTTAGGAGGGCCCATCAGCCCCAGCATTTT.

CDR3 nucleotide sequence: TGTGCCATCAGAGCATATGCAGGACTAGCGGCCATGAGCTCCTACGAGCAGTACTTC. It codes for CAIRAYAGLAAMSSYEQYF. The chain is built from TRBV3-1 and TRBJ2-7; the match to TRBD2 covers 10 bases. Germline lookup yields CDR1 LGHDT and CDR2 YNNKEL (reference sequence). The ends lost 10 bases at V and 0 bases at J; junction bases unmatched: 21. This CDR3 is built from 19 residues.

This clonotype was detected a few times. This chain connects TRBV15 to TRBJ2-7; D is possibly TRBD1 or TRBD2 (6 bases each). Germline assignment: CDR1 LNHNV and CDR2 YYDKDF (reference sequence). The CDR3 sequence is 13 residues long. V was clipped by 3 bases and J by 5 bases, with 11 bases between them. CDR3 nucleotides: TGTGCCACCAGCAGTCCTGGGGGGCACGAGCAGTACTTC. This encodes CATSSPGGHEQYF.

The V gene is TRBV9, the J gene TRBJ2-1, with no clear D. Trimming stripped 4 bases from V and 15 bases from J, with 17 bases between. The CDR3 runs 12 residues. In germline, CDR1 is SGDLS, CDR2 YYNGEE. Here the CDR3 DNA reads TGTGCCAGCAGCCCCGACCTAGGTGTACTGTTCTTC. Amino acid sequence: CASSPDLGVLFF.

The chain recombines TRBV10-1 with TRBJ2-3, with no clear D. In germline, CDR1 is WNHNN, CDR2 SYGVQD (reference sequence). This CDR3 is 14 amino acids long. The V end lost 4 bases, the J end lost 4 bases, and 12 bases lay between the germline ends. The CDR3: CASSGSLGADTQYF. The CDR3 coding sequence is TGCGCCAGCAGTGGATCTCTAGGAGCAGATACGCAGTATTTT.

V and J are TRBV29-1 and TRBJ1-2; D uncertain. Germline values: CDR1 SQVTM, CDR2 ANQGSEA. The CDR3 length is 13 residues. Between the trimmed V and J ends, which lost 4 bases and 7 bases, there was a span of 16 bases. The CDR3 spells CSVVGFGEGGYTF. The CDR3 DNA sequence: TGCAGCGTTGTAGGGTTTGGGGAAGGTGGCTACACCTTC. The full variable domain, completed using reference TRBV29-1 and TRBJ1-2, is SAVISQKPSRDICQRGTSLTIQCQVDSQVTMMFWYRQQPGQSLTLIATANQGSEATYESGFVIDKFPISRPNLTFSTLTVSNMSPEDSSIYLCSVVGFGEGGYTFGSGTRLTVV.

The chain carries TRBV5-1 and TRBJ2-3; D may be TRBD2 (6 bases). CDR1 is SGHRS and CDR2 is YFSETQ in the germline V gene. The CDR3 extends over 14 amino acids. The germline V and J ends were trimmed by 2 bases and 2 bases, with 9 bases remaining between them. The CDR3 sequence is CASSFRGTTDTQYF. For the CDR3, the DNA is TGCGCCAGCAGCTTCCGCGGGACCACAGATACGCAGTATTTT.

This clonotype was picked up many times. The rearrangement joins TRBV7-2 to TRBJ2-5, with 9 bases identical to TRBD1. Germline V CDR1 and CDR2: SGHTA, FQGNSA. Losses at the gene ends were 5 bases for V and 3 bases for J; bases not matched to a gene: 4. There are 14 residues in the CDR3. The CDR3 protein is CASSPTGGKETQYF. CDR3 in DNA: TGTGCCAGCAGCCCGACAGGGGGGAAAGAGACCCAGTACTTC.

The sample holds a few counts of this clonotype. The conserved final phenylalanine or tryptophan is absent from the CDR3, which likely points to a read error. The genes are TRBV5-1 and TRBJ2-1, with D perhaps TRBD2 (5 bases). The CDR3 runs 13 residues. Trimming pared 2 bases from V and 7 bases from J, leaving 10 bases between. Germline CDR1 SGHRS, CDR2 YFSETQ. DNA of the CDR3: TGCGCCAGCAGCTTTGAGGGATCGAATGAGCAGTTCCTC. This translates into CASSFEGSNEQFL.